A selection of T cell receptor beta chains follows, all from one sample in a study of T-cell memory formation after mild COVID-19. TCRdb passed the 5' RACE reads through MiXCR, listing each CDR3 protein once. The sample contains hundreds of thousands of distinct CDR3 sequences, about 23% of which appear only once. The sample was PBMCs or a T cell subset sorted from them (not recorded which). Source of these receptors: an adult woman who had mild COVID-19 (a few samples of this study predate the infection). Cell type and time point are not known. The CDR3 runs from the conserved cysteine through the conserved F or W. A D gene is named only where the DNA matches it firmly. A row's size may be missing; if present it is once, few, many or a size class.

clone size	V gene	J gene	D gene	CDR3 length	CDR3 DNA	CDR3 protein
NA	TRBV6-5	TRBJ2-3	NA	13	TGTGCCAGCAGCGACAGGACCACAGATACGCAGTATTTT	CASSDRTTDTQYF
few	TRBV18	TRBJ2-1	NA	16	TGTGCCAGCTCACCCGAACCGGGGATCACTCGGGGTGAGCAGTTCTTC	CASSPEPGITRGEQFF
once	TRBV27	TRBJ2-3	NA	13	TGTGCCAGCAGGACCCTCCACACAGATACGCAGTATTTT	CASRTLHTDTQYF
NA	TRBV5-1	TRBJ1-5	NA	13	TGCGCCAGCAGCAAGGATAGCAATCAGCCCCAGCATTTT	CASSKDSNQPQHF
once	TRBV9	TRBJ1-5	NA	16	TGTGCCAGCAGCGCTCCCCAGTTCGGAAAACCTCAGCCCCAGCATTTT	CASSAPQFGKPQPQHF
few	TRBV6-5	TRBJ1-1	NA	13	TGTGCCAGCAGGCAGACGATAAACACTGAAGCTTTCTTT	CASRQTINTEAFF
few	TRBV5-6	TRBJ2-3	NA	15	TGTGCCAGCAGCTTGGACAGCGGGCTCACAGATACGCAGTATTTT	CASSLDSGLTDTQYF
NA	TRBV30	TRBJ2-3	TRBD2	16	TGTGCCTGGAGCCGTGGGACTAGCGGGGGTTGGGATACGCAGTATTTT	CAWSRGTSGGWDTQYF
NA	TRBV11-2	TRBJ2-1	TRBD2	15	TGTGCCAGCAGCGTCGGGACTAGCGGGATTTATGAGCAGTTCTTC	CASSVGTSGIYEQFF
NA	TRBV7-9	TRBJ1-6	NA	14	TGTGCCAGCAGCTCACAGGGTTTACAGTCACCCCTCCACTTT	CASSSQGLQSPLHF
NA	TRBV19	TRBJ1-3	NA	13	TGTGCCAGTAGTAGTCAGTACGGAAACACCATATATTTT	CASSSQYGNTIYF
few	TRBV20-1	TRBJ1-1	NA	12	TGCAGTGCTAGTCGGTCATACACTGAAGCTTTCTTT	CSASRSYTEAFF
few	TRBV10-3	TRBJ1-1	NA	13	TGTGCCATCAGTGAGCTTCTGAACACTGAAGCTTTCTTT	CAISELLNTEAFF
NA	TRBV7-2	TRBJ2-6	NA	14	TGTGCCAGCAGCTTAACCCCTGGGGCCAACGTCCTGACTTTC	CASSLTPGANVLTF
few	TRBV20-1	TRBJ2-7	NA	12	TGCAGTGCTAGGACCCCCACGGTCGAGCAGTACTTC	CSARTPTVEQYF
few	TRBV9	TRBJ2-3	NA	15	TGTGCCAGCAGCGACTCCCCGTCAAGCGGAGATACGCAGTATTTT	CASSDSPSSGDTQYF
many	TRBV29-1	TRBJ2-7	TRBD2	12	TGCAGCGTTGGGGGACTACGGAACGAGCAGTACTTC	CSVGGLRNEQYF
few	TRBV5-6	TRBJ2-1	NA	13	TGTGCCAGCAGCTTCGCCCGGGCAGATGAGCAGTTCTTC	CASSFARADEQFF
once	TRBV7-6	TRBJ1-2	TRBD1	13	TGTGCCAGCAGCTGGGCAGGGGGCGGCGGCTACACCTTC	CASSWAGGGGYTF
few	TRBV6-5	TRBJ2-7	TRBD1	17	TGTGCCAGCAGTCCCGGGGCAGGGACAGGGGTCTCCTACGAGCAGTACTTC	CASSPGAGTGVSYEQYF